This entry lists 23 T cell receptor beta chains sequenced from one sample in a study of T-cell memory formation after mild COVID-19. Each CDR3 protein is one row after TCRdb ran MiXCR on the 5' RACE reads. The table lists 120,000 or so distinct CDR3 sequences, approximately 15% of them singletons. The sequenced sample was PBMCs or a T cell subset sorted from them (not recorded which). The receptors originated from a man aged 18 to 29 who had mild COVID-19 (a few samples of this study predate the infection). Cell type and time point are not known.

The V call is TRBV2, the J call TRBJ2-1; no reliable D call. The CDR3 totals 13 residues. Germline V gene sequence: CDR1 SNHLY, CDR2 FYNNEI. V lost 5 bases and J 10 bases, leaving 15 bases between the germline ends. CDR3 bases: TGTGCCAGCAGTCGGACCCGATCGGGCGAGCAGTTCTTC. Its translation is CASSRTRSGEQFF. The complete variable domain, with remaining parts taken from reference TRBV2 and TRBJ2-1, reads EPEVTQTPSHQVTQMGQEVILRCVPISNHLYFYWYRQILGQKVEFLVSFYNNEISEKSEIFDDQFSVERPDGSNFTLKIRSTKLEDSAMYFCASSRTRSGEQFFGPGTRLTVL.

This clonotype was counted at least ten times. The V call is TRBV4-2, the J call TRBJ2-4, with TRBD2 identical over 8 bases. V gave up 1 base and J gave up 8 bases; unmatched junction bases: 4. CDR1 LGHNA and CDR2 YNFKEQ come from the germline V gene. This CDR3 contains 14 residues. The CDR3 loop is CASSQGAAGDIQYF. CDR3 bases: TGTGCCAGCAGCCAAGGGGCAGCGGGAGACATTCAGTACTTC.

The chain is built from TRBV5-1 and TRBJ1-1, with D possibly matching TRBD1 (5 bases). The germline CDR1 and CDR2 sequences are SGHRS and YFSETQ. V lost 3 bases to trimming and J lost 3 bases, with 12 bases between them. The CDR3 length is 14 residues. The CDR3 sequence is CASSWQGKDTEAFF. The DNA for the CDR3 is TGCGCCAGCAGCTGGCAGGGTAAGGACACTGAAGCTTTCTTT.

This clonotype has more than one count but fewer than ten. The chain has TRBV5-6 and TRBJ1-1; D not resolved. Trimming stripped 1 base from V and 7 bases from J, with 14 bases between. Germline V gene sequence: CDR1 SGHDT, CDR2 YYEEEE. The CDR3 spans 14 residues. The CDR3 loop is CASSLRVSLGEAFF. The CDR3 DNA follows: TGTGCCAGCAGCTTGCGAGTTTCGTTAGGTGAAGCTTTCTTT.

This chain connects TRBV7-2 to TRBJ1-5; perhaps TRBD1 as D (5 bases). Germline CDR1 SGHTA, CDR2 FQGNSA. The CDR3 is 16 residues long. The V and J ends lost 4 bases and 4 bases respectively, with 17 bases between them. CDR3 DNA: TGTGCCAGCAGCTCTCAGGTGGGGGGTTTAAATCAGCCCCAGCATTTT. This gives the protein CASSSQVGGLNQPQHF.

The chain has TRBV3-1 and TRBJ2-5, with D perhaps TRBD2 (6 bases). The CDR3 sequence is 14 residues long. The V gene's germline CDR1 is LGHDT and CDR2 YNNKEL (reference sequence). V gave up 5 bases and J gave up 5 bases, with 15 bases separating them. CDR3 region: CASSTFWGDETQYF. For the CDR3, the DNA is TGTGCCAGCAGCACTTTCTGGGGGGACGAGACCCAGTACTTC.

The DNA for the CDR3 is TGTGCCAGCAGTTTACTAGCGGGGCAAGGTGAGCAGTACGTC. It encodes CASSLLAGQGEQYV. This chain links TRBV28 with TRBJ2-7; 9 nucleotides match TRBD2. Germline V gives CDR1 MDHEN, CDR2 SYDVKM. V lost 2 bases and J lost 7; bases outside the gene matches: 6. The CDR3 is 14 amino acids.

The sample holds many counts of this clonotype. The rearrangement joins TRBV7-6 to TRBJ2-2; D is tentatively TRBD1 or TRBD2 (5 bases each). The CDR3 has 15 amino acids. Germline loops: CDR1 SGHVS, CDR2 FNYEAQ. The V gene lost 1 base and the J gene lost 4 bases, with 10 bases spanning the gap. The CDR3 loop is CASSLVRGVTGELFF. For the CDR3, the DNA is TGTGCCAGCAGCTTAGTGAGGGGCGTCACCGGGGAGCTGTTTTTT. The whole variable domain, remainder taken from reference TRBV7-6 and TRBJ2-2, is GAGVSQSPRYKVTKRGQDVALRCDPISGHVSLYWYRQALGQGPEFLTYFNYEAQQDKSGLPNDRFSAERPEGSISTLTIQRTEQRDSAMYRCASSLVRGVTGELFFGEGSRLTVL.

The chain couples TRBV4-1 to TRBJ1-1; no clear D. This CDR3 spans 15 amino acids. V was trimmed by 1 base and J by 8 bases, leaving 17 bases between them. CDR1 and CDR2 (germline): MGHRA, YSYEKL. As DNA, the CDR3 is TGCGCCAGCAGCCAAGGTCTTACCACCGGACGGGAAGCTTTCTTT. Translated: CASSQGLTTGREAFF.

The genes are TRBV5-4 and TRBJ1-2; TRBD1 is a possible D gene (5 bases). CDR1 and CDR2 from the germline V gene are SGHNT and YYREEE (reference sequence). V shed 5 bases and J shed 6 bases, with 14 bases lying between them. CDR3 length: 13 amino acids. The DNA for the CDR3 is TGTGCCAGCAGTTTAGACGGGACCGATGGCTACACCTTC. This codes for CASSLDGTDGYTF.

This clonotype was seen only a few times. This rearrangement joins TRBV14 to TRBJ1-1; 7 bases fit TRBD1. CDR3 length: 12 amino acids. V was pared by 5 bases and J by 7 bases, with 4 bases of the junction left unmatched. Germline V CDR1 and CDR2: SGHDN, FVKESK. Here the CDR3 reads CASSSYRGEAFF. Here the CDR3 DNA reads TGTGCCAGCAGCTCTTACAGGGGTGAAGCTTTCTTT.

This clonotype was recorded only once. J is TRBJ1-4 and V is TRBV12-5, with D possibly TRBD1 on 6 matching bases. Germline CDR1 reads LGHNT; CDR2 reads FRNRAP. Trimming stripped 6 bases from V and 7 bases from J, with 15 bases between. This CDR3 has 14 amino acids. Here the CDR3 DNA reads TGTGCTAGTGGACTAGGACAGTCGACTGAAAAACTGTTTTTT. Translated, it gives CASGLGQSTEKLFF. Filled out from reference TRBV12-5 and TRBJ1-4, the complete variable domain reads DARVTQTPRHKVTEMGQEVTMRCQPILGHNTVFWYRQTMMQGLELLAYFRNRAPLDDSGMPKDRFSAEMPDATLATLKIQPSEPRDSAVYFCASGLGQSTEKLFFGSGTQLSVL.

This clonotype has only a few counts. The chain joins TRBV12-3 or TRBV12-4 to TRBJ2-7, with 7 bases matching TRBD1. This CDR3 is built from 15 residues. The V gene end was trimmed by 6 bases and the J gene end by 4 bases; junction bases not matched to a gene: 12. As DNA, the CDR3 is TGTGCCAGCAGCTCGGGACAGCTAGGCCTATACGAGCAGTACTTC. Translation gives CASSSGQLGLYEQYF.

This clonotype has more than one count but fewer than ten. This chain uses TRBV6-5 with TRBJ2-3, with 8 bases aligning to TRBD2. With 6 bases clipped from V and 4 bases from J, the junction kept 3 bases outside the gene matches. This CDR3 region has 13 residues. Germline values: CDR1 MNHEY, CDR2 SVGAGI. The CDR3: CASRPTSADTQYF. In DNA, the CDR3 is TGTGCCAGCAGACCGACTAGCGCAGATACGCAGTATTTT.

This CDR3 is CASSLDPSGNTIYF. The CDR3 DNA reads TGTGCCAGCAGCTTAGACCCCTCTGGAAACACCATATATTTT. This sequence joins TRBV7-9 and TRBJ1-3; D gene unclear. V was clipped by 1 base and J by 0 bases, with 4 bases between them. The CDR3 contains 14 residues. The germline gives CDR1 SEHNR, CDR2 FQNEAQ (reference sequence).

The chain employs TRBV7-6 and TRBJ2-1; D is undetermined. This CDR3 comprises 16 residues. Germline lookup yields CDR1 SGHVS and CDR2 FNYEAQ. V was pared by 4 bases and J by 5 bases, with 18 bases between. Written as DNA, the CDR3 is TGTGCCAGCAGCTCCCCCCTAAGAGAGAGGAACAATGAGCAGTTCTTC. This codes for CASSSPLRERNNEQFF. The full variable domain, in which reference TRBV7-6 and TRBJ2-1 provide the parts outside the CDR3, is GAGVSQSPRYKVTKRGQDVALRCDPISGHVSLYWYRQALGQGPEFLTYFNYEAQQDKSGLPNDRFSAERPEGSISTLTIQRTEQRDSAMYRCASSSPLRERNNEQFFGPGTRLTVL.

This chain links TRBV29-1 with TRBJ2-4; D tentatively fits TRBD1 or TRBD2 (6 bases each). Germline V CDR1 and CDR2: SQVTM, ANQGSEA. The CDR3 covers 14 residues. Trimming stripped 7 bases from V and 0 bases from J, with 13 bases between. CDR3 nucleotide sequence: TGCAGCGCGGCGGGACACTTAGCCAAAAACATTCAGTACTTC. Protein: CSAAGHLAKNIQYF.

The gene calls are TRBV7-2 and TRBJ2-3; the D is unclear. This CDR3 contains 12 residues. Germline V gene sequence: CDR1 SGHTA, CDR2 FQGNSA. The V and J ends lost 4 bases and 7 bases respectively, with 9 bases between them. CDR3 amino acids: CASSSPANTQYF. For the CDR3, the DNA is TGTGCCAGCAGCTCCCCGGCGAATACGCAGTATTTT.

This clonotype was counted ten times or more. This chain's CDR3 is CASSLPSTDTQYF. CDR3 DNA sequence: TGTGCCAGCAGCTTACCGAGCACAGATACGCAGTATTTT. V usage is TRBV7-2 and J usage is TRBJ2-3; D call uncertain. With 2 bases removed from V and 0 bases from J, the gap between germline ends came to 3 bases. The germline V gene encodes CDR1 SGHTA and CDR2 FQGNSA. This CDR3 spans 13 amino acids.

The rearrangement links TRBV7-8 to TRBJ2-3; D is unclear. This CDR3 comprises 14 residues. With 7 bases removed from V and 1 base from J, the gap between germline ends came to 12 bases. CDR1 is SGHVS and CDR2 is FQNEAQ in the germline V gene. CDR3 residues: CASTPTGRTDTQYF. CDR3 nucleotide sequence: TGTGCCAGCACCCCTACGGGTCGCACAGATACGCAGTATTTT.

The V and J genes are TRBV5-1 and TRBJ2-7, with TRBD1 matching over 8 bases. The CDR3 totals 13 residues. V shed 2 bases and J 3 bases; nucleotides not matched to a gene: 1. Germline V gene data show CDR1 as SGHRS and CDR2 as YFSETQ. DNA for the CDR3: TGCGCCAGCAGCTTACAGGGGGGCTACGAGCAGTACTTC. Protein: CASSLQGGYEQYF.

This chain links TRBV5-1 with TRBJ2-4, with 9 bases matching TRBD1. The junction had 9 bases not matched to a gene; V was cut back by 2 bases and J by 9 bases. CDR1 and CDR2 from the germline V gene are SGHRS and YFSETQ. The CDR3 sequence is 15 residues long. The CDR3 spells CASSLTGTGHGIQYF. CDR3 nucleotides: TGCGCCAGCAGCTTAACCGGGACAGGGCACGGCATTCAGTACTTC.

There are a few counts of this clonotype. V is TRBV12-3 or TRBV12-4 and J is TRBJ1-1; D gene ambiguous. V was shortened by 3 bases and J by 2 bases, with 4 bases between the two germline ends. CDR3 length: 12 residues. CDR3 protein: CASSFLNTEAFF. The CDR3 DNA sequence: TGTGCCAGCAGTTTCCTCAACACTGAAGCTTTCTTT.